This T cell receptor beta chain was sequenced in a study of T cells after yellow fever vaccination. Study-wide results and limits: Among primary-vaccination clones, most reappeared after the booster, at approximately 96% for CD4 and roughly 88% for CD8. The CD4 and CD8 compartments had a small share of their clonotypes in common.

TCRdb reprocessed the 5' RACE reads with MiXCR, giving one entry per CDR3 protein. The sample consists of 250,000 or so distinct CDR3 sequences, around 6.7% of them appearing once. The CDR3 is 15 residues long. In its sample, this clonotype was seen a few times. The antigen remains unidentified. The sample was CD4+ T cells sorted from PBMCs, taken on the day of the yellow fever booster vaccination. The J gene is TRBJ2-1, the V gene TRBV12-1; the table names TRBD1, a call not compared with the DNA. TRBV12-1 is described as a pseudogene. The receptor comes from a man under 40 who received the YFV17D yellow fever vaccine. Written as DNA, the CDR3 is TGTGCCAGCAGCTTTGGGAAGCCGCCCCTGTCTGAGCAGTTCTTC. Translated, it gives CASSFGKPPLSEQFF.